This is a list of T cell receptor beta chains from one sample in a study of monozygotic twins with inflammatory bowel disease. TCRdb reprocessed the 5' RACE reads and stores each CDR3 protein as one record, lacking DNA. The sample totals 70,000 to 95,000 distinct CDR3 sequences; its top ten clones hold less than 8%. Sequenced sample: blood. The receptors derive from a human donor with ulcerative colitis or Crohn's disease, or a healthy co-twin of an affected twin (not recorded which). Both conserved end residues are part of each CDR3. Fields, in order: J gene, V gene, CDR3 protein.

j_call: TRBJ1-6; v_call: TRBV5-1; cdr3_aa: CASSSQGPNSPLHF
j_call: TRBJ2-5; v_call: TRBV6-1; cdr3_aa: CASSRFWDRQETQYF
j_call: TRBJ2-5; v_call: TRBV15; cdr3_aa: CATSGRRWDRVETQYF
j_call: TRBJ1-5; v_call: TRBV6-1; cdr3_aa: CASSEAGYNQPQHF
j_call: TRBJ2-3; v_call: TRBV2; cdr3_aa: CASSRTGATDTQYF
j_call: TRBJ2-5; v_call: TRBV15; cdr3_aa: CATSRETALDRDQKTQYF
j_call: TRBJ1-3; v_call: TRBV3-1; cdr3_aa: CASSQTSCGNTIYF
j_call: TRBJ1-4; v_call: TRBV18; cdr3_aa: CASSTSTEDEKLFF
j_call: TRBJ1-6; v_call: TRBV20-1; cdr3_aa: CSASVLSGGQNNSPLHF
j_call: TRBJ2-7; v_call: TRBV20-1; cdr3_aa: CSASTLAGGQSYEQYF
j_call: TRBJ2-7; v_call: TRBV29-1; cdr3_aa: CSVEGFEQNRQYEQYF
j_call: TRBJ1-1; v_call: TRBV4-2; cdr3_aa: CASSQGRGSNTEAFF
j_call: TRBJ1-6; v_call: TRBV3-1; cdr3_aa: CASSQGINSPLHF
j_call: TRBJ2-1; v_call: TRBV18; cdr3_aa: CASSPQGGIGQFF
j_call: TRBJ1-5; v_call: TRBV18; cdr3_aa: CASSPPEGVGGPQHF
j_call: TRBJ1-2; v_call: TRBV5-1; cdr3_aa: CASSSYVGGQYGYTF
j_call: TRBJ1-3; v_call: TRBV3-1; cdr3_aa: CASSQDLRAGVGNTIYF
j_call: TRBJ1-1; v_call: TRBV20-1; cdr3_aa: CSARGGGQNEAFF
j_call: TRBJ1-1; v_call: TRBV29-1; cdr3_aa: CSTYRGDTEAFF
j_call: TRBJ2-1; v_call: TRBV20-1; cdr3_aa: CSATGGAPYNEQFF
j_call: TRBJ1-4; v_call: TRBV5-1; cdr3_aa: CASTAGTGDEKLFF
j_call: TRBJ2-7; v_call: TRBV12-3/TRBV12-4; cdr3_aa: CASTLGYRGSYEQYF
j_call: TRBJ2-1; v_call: TRBV18; cdr3_aa: CASSQSAMQGSSYNEQFF
j_call: TRBJ2-5; v_call: TRBV18; cdr3_aa: CASSPVMETQYF
j_call: TRBJ2-7; v_call: TRBV18; cdr3_aa: CASSPSLYYEQYF
j_call: TRBJ1-5; v_call: TRBV7-8; cdr3_aa: CASSPGALGQPQHF
j_call: TRBJ2-7; v_call: TRBV6-2/TRBV6-3; cdr3_aa: CASSRPTGADYEQYF
j_call: TRBJ2-7; v_call: TRBV25-1; cdr3_aa: CASSELGDRGSYEQYF
j_call: TRBJ1-1; v_call: TRBV5-4; cdr3_aa: CASSPAGGYTEAFF
j_call: TRBJ2-7; v_call: TRBV27; cdr3_aa: CASSFEGGPYEQYF
j_call: TRBJ1-6; v_call: TRBV5-1; cdr3_aa: CASSPGTASSSSYNSPLHF
j_call: TRBJ1-1; v_call: TRBV18; cdr3_aa: CASSPSTGITEAFF
j_call: TRBJ2-7; v_call: TRBV20-1; cdr3_aa: CSARSGGRSYEQYF
j_call: TRBJ2-7; v_call: TRBV9; cdr3_aa: CASSVDGQGYYEQYF
j_call: TRBJ1-2; v_call: TRBV3-1; cdr3_aa: CASSQEIVTGGGYTF
j_call: TRBJ1-6; v_call: TRBV9; cdr3_aa: CASSVEGQPNSPLHF
j_call: TRBJ2-7; v_call: TRBV7-9; cdr3_aa: CASSFTGTSGGYEQYF
j_call: TRBJ1-1; v_call: TRBV18; cdr3_aa: CASSPSSRGQNTEAFF
j_call: TRBJ2-1; v_call: TRBV6-5; cdr3_aa: CASSSVAGDSYNEQFF
j_call: TRBJ1-2; v_call: TRBV3-1; cdr3_aa: CASSPDGNYGYTF
j_call: TRBJ2-5; v_call: TRBV4-1; cdr3_aa: CASSQAVGRPETQYF
j_call: TRBJ1-5; v_call: TRBV10-3; cdr3_aa: CAISDPGNQPQHF
j_call: TRBJ1-2; v_call: TRBV6-5; cdr3_aa: CASSSSGTANYGYTF
j_call: TRBJ2-2; v_call: TRBV6-4; cdr3_aa: CASRRDRANTGELFF
j_call: TRBJ1-1; v_call: TRBV5-1; cdr3_aa: CASSLGQGAGLTEAFF
j_call: TRBJ1-6; v_call: TRBV5-1; cdr3_aa: CASSLVSDNLPLHF
j_call: TRBJ2-5; v_call: TRBV18; cdr3_aa: CASSLSDSVPQETQYF
j_call: TRBJ2-2; v_call: TRBV18; cdr3_aa: CASSPRTANTGELFF
j_call: TRBJ1-1; v_call: TRBV2; cdr3_aa: CASGEGYTEAFF